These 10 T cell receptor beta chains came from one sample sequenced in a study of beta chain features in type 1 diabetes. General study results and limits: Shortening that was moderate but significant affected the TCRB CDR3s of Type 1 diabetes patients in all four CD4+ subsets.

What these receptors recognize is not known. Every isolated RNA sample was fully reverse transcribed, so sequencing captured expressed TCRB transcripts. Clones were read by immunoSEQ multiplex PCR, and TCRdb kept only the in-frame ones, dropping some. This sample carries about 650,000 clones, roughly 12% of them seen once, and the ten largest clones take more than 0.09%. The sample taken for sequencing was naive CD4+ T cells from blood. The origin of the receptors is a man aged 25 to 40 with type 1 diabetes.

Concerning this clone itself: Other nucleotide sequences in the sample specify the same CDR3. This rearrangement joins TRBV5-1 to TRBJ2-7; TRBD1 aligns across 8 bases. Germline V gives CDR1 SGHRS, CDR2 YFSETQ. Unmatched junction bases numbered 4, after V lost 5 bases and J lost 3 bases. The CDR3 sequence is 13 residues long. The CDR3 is CASRPGQGYEQYF. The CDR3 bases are TGCGCCAGCAGACCCGGACAGGGCTACGAGCAGTACTTC.

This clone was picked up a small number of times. CDR3 sequence: CASTMTTGNPLHF. The CDR3 coding sequence is TGTGCCAGCACCATGACAACCGGGAACCCCCTCCACTTT. J is TRBJ1-6 and V is TRBV7-2; D is uncertain. Germline V gene lookup returns CDR1 SGHTA and CDR2 FQGNSA. With 7 bases removed from V and 13 bases from J, the gap between germline ends came to 17 bases. This CDR3 spans 13 amino acids. Filled out from reference TRBV7-2 and TRBJ1-6, the complete variable domain reads GAGVSQSPSNKVTEKGKDVELRCDPISGHTALYWYRQSLGQGLEFLIYFQGNSAPDKSGLPSDRFSAERTGGSVSTLTIQRTQQEDSAVYLCASTMTTGNPLHFGNGTRLTVT.

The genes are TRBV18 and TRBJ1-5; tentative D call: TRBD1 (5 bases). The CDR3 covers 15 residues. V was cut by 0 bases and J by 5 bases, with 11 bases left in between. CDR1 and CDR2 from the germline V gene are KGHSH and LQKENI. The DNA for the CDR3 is TGTGCCAGCTCACCACCGACGGCGGGGGATCAGCCCCAGCATTTT. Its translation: CASSPPTAGDQPQHF.

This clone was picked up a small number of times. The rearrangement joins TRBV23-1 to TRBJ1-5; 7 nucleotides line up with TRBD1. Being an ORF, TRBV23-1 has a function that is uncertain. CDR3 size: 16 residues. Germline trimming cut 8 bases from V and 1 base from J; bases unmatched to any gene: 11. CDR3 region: CASGLGQFRSNQPQHF. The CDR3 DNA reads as TGCGCCAGCGGCCTGGGACAGTTCAGGAGCAATCAGCCCCAGCATTTT.

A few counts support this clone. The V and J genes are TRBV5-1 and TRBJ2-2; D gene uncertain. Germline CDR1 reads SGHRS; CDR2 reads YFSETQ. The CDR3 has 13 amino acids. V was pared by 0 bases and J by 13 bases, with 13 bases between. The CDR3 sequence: CASSLGPAGALFF. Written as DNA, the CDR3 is TGCGCCAGCAGCTTGGGGCCGGCCGGAGCGCTGTTTTTT. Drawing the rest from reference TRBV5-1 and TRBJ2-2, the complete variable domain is KAGVTQTPRYLIKTRGQQVTLSCSPISGHRSVSWYQQTPGQGLQFLFEYFSETQRNKGNFPGRFSGRQFSNSRSEMNVSTLELGDSALYLCASSLGPAGALFFGEGSRLTVL.

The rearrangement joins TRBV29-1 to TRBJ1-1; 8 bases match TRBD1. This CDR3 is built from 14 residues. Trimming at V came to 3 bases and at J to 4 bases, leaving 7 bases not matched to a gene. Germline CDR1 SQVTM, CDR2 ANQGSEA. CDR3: CSVDSTGVGTEAFF. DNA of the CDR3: TGCAGCGTTGATTCGACAGGGGTTGGCACTGAAGCTTTCTTT.

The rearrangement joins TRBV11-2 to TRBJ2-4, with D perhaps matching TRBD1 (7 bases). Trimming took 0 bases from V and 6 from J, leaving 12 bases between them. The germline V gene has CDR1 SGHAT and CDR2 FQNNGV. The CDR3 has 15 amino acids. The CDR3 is CASSLDGGTVNIQYF. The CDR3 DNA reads TGTGCCAGCAGCTTAGACGGAGGGACAGTAAACATTCAGTACTTC.

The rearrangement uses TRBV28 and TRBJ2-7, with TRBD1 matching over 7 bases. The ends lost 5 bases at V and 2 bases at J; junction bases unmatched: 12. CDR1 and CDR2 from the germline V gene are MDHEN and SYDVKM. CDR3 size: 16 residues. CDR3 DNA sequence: TGTGCCAGCAGTACAAAGGGGGCCGGAGGTGCCTACGAGCAGTACTTC. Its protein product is CASSTKGAGGAYEQYF.

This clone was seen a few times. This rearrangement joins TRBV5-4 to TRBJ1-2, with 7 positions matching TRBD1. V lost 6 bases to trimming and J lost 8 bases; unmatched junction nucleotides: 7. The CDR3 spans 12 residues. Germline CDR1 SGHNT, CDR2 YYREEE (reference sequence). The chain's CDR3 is CASTTDRRGYTF. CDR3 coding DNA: TGTGCCAGCACCACGGACAGGCGAGGCTACACCTTC.

Here the CDR3 DNA reads TGTGCCAGCAGCACAGGGCACTCCTATAATTCACCCCTCCACTTT. Amino acid sequence: CASSTGHSYNSPLHF. This rearrangement joins TRBV7-2 to TRBJ1-6, with D perhaps TRBD1 (6 bases). CDR3 length equals 15 residues. Germline V gene data show CDR1 as SGHTA and CDR2 as FQGNSA. V was trimmed by 5 bases and J by 0 bases, leaving 8 bases between them.